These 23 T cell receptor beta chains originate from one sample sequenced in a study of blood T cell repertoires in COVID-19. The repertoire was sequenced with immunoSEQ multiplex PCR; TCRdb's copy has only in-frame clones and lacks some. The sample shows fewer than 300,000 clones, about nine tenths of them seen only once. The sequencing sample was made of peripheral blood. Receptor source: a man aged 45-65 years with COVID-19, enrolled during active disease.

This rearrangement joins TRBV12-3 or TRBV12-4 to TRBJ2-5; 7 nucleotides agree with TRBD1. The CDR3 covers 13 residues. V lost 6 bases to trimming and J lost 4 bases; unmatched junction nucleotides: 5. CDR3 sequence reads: CASSPTGLETQYF. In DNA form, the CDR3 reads TGTGCCAGCAGCCCGACAGGGCTAGAGACCCAGTACTTC.

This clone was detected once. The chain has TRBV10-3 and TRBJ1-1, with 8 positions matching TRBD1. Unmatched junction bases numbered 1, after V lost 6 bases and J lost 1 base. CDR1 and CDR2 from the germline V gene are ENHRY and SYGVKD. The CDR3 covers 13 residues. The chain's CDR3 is CAIRGTGNTEAFF. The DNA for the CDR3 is TGTGCCATCAGAGGGACAGGGAACACTGAAGCTTTCTTT.

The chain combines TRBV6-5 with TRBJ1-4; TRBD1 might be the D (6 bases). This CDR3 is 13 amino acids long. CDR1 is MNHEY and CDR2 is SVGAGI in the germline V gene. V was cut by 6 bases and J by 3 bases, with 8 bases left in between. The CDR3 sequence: CASRGASNEKLFF. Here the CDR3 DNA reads TGTGCCAGCAGGGGGGCGTCTAATGAAAAACTGTTTTTT.

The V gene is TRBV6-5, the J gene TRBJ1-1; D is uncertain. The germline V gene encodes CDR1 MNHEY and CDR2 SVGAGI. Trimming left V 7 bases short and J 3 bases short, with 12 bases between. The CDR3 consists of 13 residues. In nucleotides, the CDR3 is TGTGCCAGCAAGATGGGAGGCCACACTGAAGCTTTCTTT. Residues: CASKMGGHTEAFF.

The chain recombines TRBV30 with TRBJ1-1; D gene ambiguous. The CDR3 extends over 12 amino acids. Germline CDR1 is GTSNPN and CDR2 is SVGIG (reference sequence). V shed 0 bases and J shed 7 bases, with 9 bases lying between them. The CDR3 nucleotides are TGTGCCTGGAGTGTAAGACCGGGTGAAGCTTTCTTT. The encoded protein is CAWSVRPGEAFF.

CDR3 nucleotide sequence: TGTGCCAGCAGCCCGCGTAGGAGGGCGAACACCGGGGAGCTGTTTTTT. Translation: CASSPRRRANTGELFF. The chain combines TRBV7-2 with TRBJ2-2; the D gene is possibly TRBD2 (6 bases). Trimming removed 5 bases from V and 0 bases from J, with 13 bases in between. The CDR3 is 16 amino acids. CDR1 and CDR2 (germline): SGHTA, FQGNSA. The full variable domain, with the rest looked up from reference TRBV7-2 and TRBJ2-2, is GAGVSQSPSNKVTEKGKDVELRCDPISGHTALYWYRQSLGQGLEFLIYFQGNSAPDKSGLPSDRFSAERTGGSVSTLTIQRTQQEDSAVYLCASSPRRRANTGELFFGEGSRLTVL.

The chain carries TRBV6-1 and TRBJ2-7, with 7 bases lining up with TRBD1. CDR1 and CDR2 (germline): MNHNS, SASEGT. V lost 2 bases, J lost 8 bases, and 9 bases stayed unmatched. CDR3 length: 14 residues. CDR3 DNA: TGTGCCAGCAGTGAACACCAGCGACAGGGTAAGCAGTACTTC. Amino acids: CASSEHQRQGKQYF.

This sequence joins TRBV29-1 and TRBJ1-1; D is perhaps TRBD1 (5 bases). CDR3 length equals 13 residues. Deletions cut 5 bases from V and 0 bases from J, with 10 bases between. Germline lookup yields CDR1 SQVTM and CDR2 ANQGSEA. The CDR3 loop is CSVNVGVNTEAFF. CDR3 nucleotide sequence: TGCAGCGTTAACGTAGGGGTGAACACTGAAGCTTTCTTT.

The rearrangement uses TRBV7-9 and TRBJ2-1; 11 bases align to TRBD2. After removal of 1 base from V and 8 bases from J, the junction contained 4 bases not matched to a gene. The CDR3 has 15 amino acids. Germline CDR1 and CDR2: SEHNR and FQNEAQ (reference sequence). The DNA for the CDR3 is TGTGCCAGCAGCTTAGTTAGCGGGAGGGACCATGAGCAGTTCTTC. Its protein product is CASSLVSGRDHEQFF.

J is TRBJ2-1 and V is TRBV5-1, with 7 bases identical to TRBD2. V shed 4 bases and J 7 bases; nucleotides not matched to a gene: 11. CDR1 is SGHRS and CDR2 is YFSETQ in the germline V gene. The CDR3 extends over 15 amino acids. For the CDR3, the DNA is TGCGCCAGCAGCCAAGCCCAAGCGGGAAATAATGAGCAGTTCTTC. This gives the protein CASSQAQAGNNEQFF. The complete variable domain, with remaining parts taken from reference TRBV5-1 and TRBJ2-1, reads KAGVTQTPRYLIKTRGQQVTLSCSPISGHRSVSWYQQTPGQGLQFLFEYFSETQRNKGNFPGRFSGRQFSNSRSEMNVSTLELGDSALYLCASSQAQAGNNEQFFGPGTRLTVL.

DNA of the CDR3: TGTGCCAGCAGCGGTCCGCAGGGGTTGGGCACTGAAGCTTTCTTT. Translation: CASSGPQGLGTEAFF. V usage is TRBV2 and J usage is TRBJ1-1; TRBD1 might be the D (6 bases). The CDR3 has 15 amino acids. Germline-derived CDR1 and CDR2 are SNHLY and FYNNEI. V lost 6 bases to trimming and J lost 4 bases, with 18 bases between them.

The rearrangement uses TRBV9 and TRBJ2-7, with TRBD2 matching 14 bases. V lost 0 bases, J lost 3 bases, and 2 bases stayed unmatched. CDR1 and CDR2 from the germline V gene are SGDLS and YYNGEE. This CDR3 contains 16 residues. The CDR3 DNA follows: TGTGCCAGCAGCGTAGGACTAGCGGGAGGGATCTACGAGCAGTACTTC. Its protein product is CASSVGLAGGIYEQYF.

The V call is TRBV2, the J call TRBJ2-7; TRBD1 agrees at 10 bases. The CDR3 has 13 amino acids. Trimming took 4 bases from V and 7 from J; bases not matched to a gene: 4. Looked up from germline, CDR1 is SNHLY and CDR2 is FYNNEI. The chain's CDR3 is CASSGQGAHEQYF. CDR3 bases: TGTGCCAGCAGTGGACAGGGGGCACATGAGCAGTACTTC.

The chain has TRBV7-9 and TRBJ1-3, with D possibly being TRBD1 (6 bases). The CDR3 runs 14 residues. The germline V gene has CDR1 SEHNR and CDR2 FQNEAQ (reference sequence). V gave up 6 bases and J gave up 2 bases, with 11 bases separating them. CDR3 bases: TGTGCCAGCAGTTACCGGGACACTGGAAACACCATATATTTT. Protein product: CASSYRDTGNTIYF.

The CDR3 loop is CASSSDRGNEQFF. CDR3 nucleotides: TGTGCCAGCAGCTCGGACAGGGGCAATGAGCAGTTCTTC. The chain has TRBV7-2 and TRBJ2-1; 9 nucleotides agree with TRBD1. CDR1 and CDR2 from the germline V gene are SGHTA and FQGNSA. The CDR3 runs to 13 residues. After removal of 4 bases from V and 6 bases from J, the junction contained 1 base not matched to a gene.

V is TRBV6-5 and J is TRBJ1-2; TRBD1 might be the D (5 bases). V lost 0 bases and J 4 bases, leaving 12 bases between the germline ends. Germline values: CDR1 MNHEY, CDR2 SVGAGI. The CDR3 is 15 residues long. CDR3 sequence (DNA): TGTGCCAGCAGTTACTCTATGGGGGGTCCCTATGGCTACACCTTC. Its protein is CASSYSMGGPYGYTF.

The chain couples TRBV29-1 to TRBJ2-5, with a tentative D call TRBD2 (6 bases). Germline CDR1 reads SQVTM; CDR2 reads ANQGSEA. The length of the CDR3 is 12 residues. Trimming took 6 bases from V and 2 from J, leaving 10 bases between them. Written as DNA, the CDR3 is TGCAGCGTAGGGCGGGGACAAGAGACCCAGTACTTC. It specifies CSVGRGQETQYF.

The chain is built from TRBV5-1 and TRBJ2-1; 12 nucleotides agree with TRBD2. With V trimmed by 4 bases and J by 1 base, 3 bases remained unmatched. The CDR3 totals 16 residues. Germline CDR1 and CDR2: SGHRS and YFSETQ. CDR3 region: CASSTGTSGSYNEQFF. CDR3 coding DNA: TGCGCCAGCAGCACCGGGACTAGCGGGTCCTACAATGAGCAGTTCTTC. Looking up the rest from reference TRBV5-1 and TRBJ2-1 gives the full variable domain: KAGVTQTPRYLIKTRGQQVTLSCSPISGHRSVSWYQQTPGQGLQFLFEYFSETQRNKGNFPGRFSGRQFSNSRSEMNVSTLELGDSALYLCASSTGTSGSYNEQFFGPGTRLTVL.

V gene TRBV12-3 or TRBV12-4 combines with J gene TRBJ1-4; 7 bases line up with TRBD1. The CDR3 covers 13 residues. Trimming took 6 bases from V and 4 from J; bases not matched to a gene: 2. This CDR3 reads CASRGQNNEKLFF. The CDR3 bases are TGTGCCAGCAGGGGACAGAATAATGAAAAACTGTTTTTT.

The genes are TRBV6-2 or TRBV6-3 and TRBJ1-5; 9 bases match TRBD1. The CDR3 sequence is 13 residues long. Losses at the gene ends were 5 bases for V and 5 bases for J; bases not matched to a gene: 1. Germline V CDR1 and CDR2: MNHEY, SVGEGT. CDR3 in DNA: TGTGCCAGCAGTACAGGGGGCCATCAGCCCCAGCATTTT. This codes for CASSTGGHQPQHF.

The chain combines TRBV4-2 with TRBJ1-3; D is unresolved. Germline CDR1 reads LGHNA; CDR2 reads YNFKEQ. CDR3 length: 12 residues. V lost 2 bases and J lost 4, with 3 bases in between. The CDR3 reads CASSQSGNTIYF. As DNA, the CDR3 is TGTGCCAGCAGCCAATCGGGAAACACCATATATTTT.

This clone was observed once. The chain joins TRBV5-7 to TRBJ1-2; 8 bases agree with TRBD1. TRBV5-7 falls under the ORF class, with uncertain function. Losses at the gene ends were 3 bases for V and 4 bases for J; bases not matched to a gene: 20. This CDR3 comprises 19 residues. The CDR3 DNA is TGTGCCAGCAGCTGTAACCTCATCCCGCTTTGGACAGGGCCCTATGGCTACACCTTC. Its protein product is CASSCNLIPLWTGPYGYTF.

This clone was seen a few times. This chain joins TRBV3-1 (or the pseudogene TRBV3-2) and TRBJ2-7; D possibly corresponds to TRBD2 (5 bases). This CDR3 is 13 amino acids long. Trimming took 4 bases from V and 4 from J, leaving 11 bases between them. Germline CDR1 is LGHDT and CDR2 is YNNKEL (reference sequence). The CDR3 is CASSPTSAYEQYF. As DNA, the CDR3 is TGTGCCAGCAGCCCAACTAGTGCGTACGAGCAGTACTTC.